This is a list of T cell receptor beta chains from one sample in a study of blood T cell repertoires in COVID-19. Using immunoSEQ multiplex PCR, the repertoire was profiled, and TCRdb retains in-frame clones only, with some absent. The profile covers 250,000 or so clones, with around 86% appearing a single time and about 2.1% taken by the ten largest. The source material was PBMCs or T cells enriched from blood (not recorded which). These receptor sequences come from a woman aged 45-65 years who had recovered from COVID-19. Both conserved end residues are part of each CDR3. Some rows mark clone size as missing; the rest say once, few, many or name a class of expanded clone.

clone size,V gene,J gene,CDR3 protein
NA,TRBV29-1,TRBJ1-5,CSVTEGTGDQPQHF
NA,TRBV4-1,TRBJ2-7,CASSHPGSYEQYF
NA,TRBV24-1,TRBJ2-5,CATSDSGQNQETQYF
few,TRBV9,TRBJ1-4,CASSVGQGIREKLFF
once,TRBV11-2,TRBJ2-7,CASSLTGYEQYF
NA,TRBV4-3,TRBJ1-2,CASSQDWGRTLLYGYTF
NA,TRBV2,TRBJ2-1,CASSGVQGASGEQFF
few,TRBV15,TRBJ1-1,CATSRPGGRALNTEAFF
NA,TRBV19,TRBJ2-5,CASSTGQEETQYF
NA,TRBV6-4,TRBJ2-6,CASSDSGAGANVLTF
NA,TRBV12-3/TRBV12-4,TRBJ2-7,CASSHGHRYEQYF
NA,TRBV3-1/TRBV3-2,TRBJ1-5,CASSHGGSHSNQPQHF
NA,TRBV4-3,TRBJ2-1,CASSQDRTSGFTEQFF
NA,TRBV6-4,TRBJ2-2,CASSDPGFRTGELFF
once,TRBV7-2,TRBJ1-1,CASSLGGFDGGAFF
NA,TRBV15,TRBJ1-5,CATSRDISSQQPQHF
NA,TRBV4-1,TRBJ1-5,CASSPDSYNQPQHF
once,TRBV3-1/TRBV3-2,TRBJ1-1,CASSRDGAGGTEAFF
NA,TRBV18,TRBJ1-1,CASLEGLNTEAFF
NA,TRBV7-2,TRBJ2-2,CASSLLQGPLGTGELFF
NA,TRBV30,TRBJ2-7,CAWIEPPGNLF
NA,TRBV10-2,TRBJ1-1,CASSELGQVAEAFF
NA,TRBV18,TRBJ2-7,CASSRDRTYEQYF
NA,TRBV19,TRBJ2-1,CASSSGTSDNEQFF
NA,TRBV4-1,TRBJ2-6,CASSRRDQSSGANVLTF
NA,TRBV9,TRBJ2-7,CASSVGYQGAGEQYF
NA,TRBV28,TRBJ2-7,CASSFGGTGSYEQYF
few,TRBV28,TRBJ2-7,CASSYGQEREQYF
NA,TRBV4-3,TRBJ1-6,CASSQDQGANSPLHF
NA,TRBV7-3,TRBJ1-1,CASSGGLLTLKAFF
few,TRBV4-3,TRBJ1-2,CASSWDRETYGYTF
NA,TRBV24-1,TRBJ2-2,CATSDPGGKNTGELFF
once,TRBV24-1,TRBJ2-1,CATSWTSGSNEQFF
NA,TRBV3-1/TRBV3-2,TRBJ1-1,CASSPRAGTEAFF
NA,TRBV5-1,TRBJ1-1,CASSTTSMNTEAFF
NA,TRBV11-3,TRBJ2-2,CASNTGKSTGELFF
NA,TRBV5-5,TRBJ1-1,CASSFGDSGVAFF